A selection of T cell receptor beta chains follows, all from one sample in a study of cytomegalovirus exposure and HLA in healthy donors. Assay used: immunoSEQ multiplex PCR; TCRdb lists only in-frame clones, some missing. The sample holds 150,000 to 200,000 clones, roughly 80% seen once. The material sequenced was PBMCs. These receptors all stem from a girl aged 2 to 10 in good health and CMV-seropositive. CDR3s include the opening cysteine and the closing phenylalanine or tryptophan. A D gene is named only where the DNA matches it firmly. For some rows the clone size is stated as once, few or many, or as a class when expanded; others skip it.

J gene: TRBJ2-3; V gene: TRBV27; clone size: .; D gene: TRBD2; CDR3 length: 17; CDR3 DNA: TGTGCCAGCAGGTCACCCCTAGCGGGAATTTTCACAGATACGCAGTATTTT; CDR3 protein: CASRSPLAGIFTDTQYF
J gene: TRBJ2-1; V gene: TRBV28; clone size: .; D gene: .; CDR3 length: 14; CDR3 DNA: TGTGCCAGCAGTTTTCTAGGGGTTGGCAATGAGCAGTTCTTC; CDR3 protein: CASSFLGVGNEQFF
J gene: TRBJ2-1; V gene: TRBV30; clone size: few; D gene: .; CDR3 length: 16; CDR3 DNA: TGTGCCTGGAGTCCCTACTCCCCAGGGGACTACAATGAGCAGTTCTTC; CDR3 protein: CAWSPYSPGDYNEQFF
J gene: TRBJ2-7; V gene: TRBV21-1; clone size: .; D gene: .; CDR3 length: 13; CDR3 DNA: TGTGCCAGCAGCAAAAAAGACACCTACGAGCAGTACTTC; CDR3 protein: CASSKKDTYEQYF
J gene: TRBJ2-5; V gene: TRBV5-1; clone size: .; D gene: TRBD2; CDR3 length: 14; CDR3 DNA: TGCGCCAGCAGATTTAGCGGGAGTAGGGAGACCCAGTACTTC; CDR3 protein: CASRFSGSRETQYF
J gene: TRBJ1-3; V gene: TRBV15; clone size: .; D gene: .; CDR3 length: 16; CDR3 DNA: TGTGCCACCAGCAGAGATAACCCCGGACAGGGAAACACCATATATTTT; CDR3 protein: CATSRDNPGQGNTIYF
J gene: TRBJ1-5; V gene: TRBV27; clone size: .; D gene: .; CDR3 length: 14; CDR3 DNA: TGTGCCAGCTTGGGTCGCCGGGGCAATCAGCCCCAGCATTTT; CDR3 protein: CASLGRRGNQPQHF
J gene: TRBJ1-5; V gene: TRBV19; clone size: .; D gene: .; CDR3 length: 15; CDR3 DNA: TGTGCCAGTAGTATGTTGGGGCCCAGCAATCAGCCCCAGCATTTT; CDR3 protein: CASSMLGPSNQPQHF
J gene: TRBJ1-1; V gene: TRBV12-1; clone size: .; D gene: .; CDR3 length: 18; CDR3 DNA: TGTGCCAGCAGCTCCACATTCCCTTCCTGGCGAGGGGGCGCTGAAGCTTTCTTT; CDR3 protein: CASSSTFPSWRGGAEAFF
J gene: TRBJ1-1; V gene: TRBV20-1; clone size: .; D gene: .; CDR3 length: 11; CDR3 DNA: TGCGGGGGGAGGGCTGGCACTGAAGCTTTCTTT; CDR3 protein: CGGRAGTEAFF
J gene: TRBJ2-5; V gene: TRBV7-8; clone size: .; D gene: .; CDR3 length: 13; CDR3 DNA: TGTGCCAGCAGCTTAGCGAGGAGAGAGACCCAGTACTTC; CDR3 protein: CASSLARRETQYF
J gene: TRBJ1-1; V gene: TRBV30; clone size: .; D gene: TRBD1; CDR3 length: 14; CDR3 DNA: TGTGCCTGGAGCCCCGGACAGGGAAGGACTGAAGCTTTCTTT; CDR3 protein: CAWSPGQGRTEAFF
J gene: TRBJ2-1; V gene: TRBV28; clone size: .; D gene: TRBD2; CDR3 length: 16; CDR3 DNA: TGTGCCACCTTCCGAGCTAGCGGGAGCTCCTACAATGAGCAGTTCTTC; CDR3 protein: CATFRASGSSYNEQFF
J gene: TRBJ2-5; V gene: TRBV7-3; clone size: .; D gene: TRBD2; CDR3 length: 16; CDR3 DNA: TGTGCCAGCAGCCCAACGGGGGGAGGTGGACAAGTGACCCAGTACTTC; CDR3 protein: CASSPTGGGGQVTQYF
J gene: TRBJ2-7; V gene: TRBV5-1; clone size: .; D gene: .; CDR3 length: 13; CDR3 DNA: TGCGCCAGCAGTGAAGCCCCAACCTACGAGCAGTACTTC; CDR3 protein: CASSEAPTYEQYF
J gene: TRBJ2-4; V gene: TRBV9; clone size: few; D gene: TRBD1; CDR3 length: 14; CDR3 DNA: TGTGCCAGCAGCGTAGGGACAGGGAGGAACATTCAGTACTTC; CDR3 protein: CASSVGTGRNIQYF
J gene: TRBJ2-5; V gene: TRBV5-1; clone size: .; D gene: .; CDR3 length: 16; CDR3 DNA: TGCGCCAGCAGCTTGGAAGGACAGCGCTTGCAAGAGACCCAGTACTTC; CDR3 protein: CASSLEGQRLQETQYF
J gene: TRBJ2-1; V gene: TRBV28; clone size: .; D gene: TRBD2; CDR3 length: 13; CDR3 DNA: TGTGCCACCTGGACTAGCCTTTACAATGAGCAGTTCTTC; CDR3 protein: CATWTSLYNEQFF
J gene: TRBJ2-1; V gene: TRBV7-3; clone size: once; D gene: .; CDR3 length: 16; CDR3 DNA: TGTGCCAGCAGCTTAACGCCGCTATTGGGGGGAGGTGGGCAGTTCTTC; CDR3 protein: CASSLTPLLGGGGQFF
J gene: TRBJ1-1; V gene: TRBV19; clone size: .; D gene: TRBD1; CDR3 length: 14; CDR3 DNA: TGTGCCAGTAGTATTACAGGGGCCCGGACTGAAGCTTTCTTT; CDR3 protein: CASSITGARTEAFF
J gene: TRBJ2-7; V gene: TRBV4-1; clone size: once; D gene: TRBD2; CDR3 length: 15; CDR3 DNA: TGCGCCAGCAGCCTGGGACTAGGCCCCCACTACGAGCAGTACTTC; CDR3 protein: CASSLGLGPHYEQYF
J gene: TRBJ1-2; V gene: TRBV6-5; clone size: once; D gene: TRBD1; CDR3 length: 15; CDR3 DNA: TGTGCCAGCAGTCGAAGACAGGGTCCTCTCTATGGCTACACCTTC; CDR3 protein: CASSRRQGPLYGYTF
J gene: TRBJ2-2; V gene: TRBV19; clone size: .; D gene: .; CDR3 length: 12; CDR3 DNA: TGTGCCAGTAGTATTATATCCGGGGAGCTGTTTTTT; CDR3 protein: CASSIISGELFF
J gene: TRBJ1-6; V gene: TRBV29-1; clone size: few; D gene: .; CDR3 length: 12; CDR3 DNA: TGCAGCCCCCGCCGGGACAACTCAACCCTCCACTTT; CDR3 protein: CSPRRDNSTLHF
J gene: TRBJ2-1; V gene: TRBV5-6; clone size: .; D gene: TRBD2; CDR3 length: 15; CDR3 DNA: TGTGCCAGCAGCTTGGGGCTAGCGGCTTACAATGAGCAGTTCTTC; CDR3 protein: CASSLGLAAYNEQFF